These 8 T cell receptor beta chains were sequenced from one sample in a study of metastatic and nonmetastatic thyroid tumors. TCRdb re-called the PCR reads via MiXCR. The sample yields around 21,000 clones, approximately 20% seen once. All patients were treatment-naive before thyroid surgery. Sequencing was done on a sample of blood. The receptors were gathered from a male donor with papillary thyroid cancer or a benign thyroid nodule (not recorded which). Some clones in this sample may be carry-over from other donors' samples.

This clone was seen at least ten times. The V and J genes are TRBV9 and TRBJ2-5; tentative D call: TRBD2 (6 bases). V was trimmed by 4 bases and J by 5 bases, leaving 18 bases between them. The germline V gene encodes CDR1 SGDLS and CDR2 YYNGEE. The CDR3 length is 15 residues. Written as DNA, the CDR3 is TGTGCCAGCAGCACCGCCTCGGGAGATTTTGAGACCCAGTACTTC. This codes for CASSTASGDFETQYF.

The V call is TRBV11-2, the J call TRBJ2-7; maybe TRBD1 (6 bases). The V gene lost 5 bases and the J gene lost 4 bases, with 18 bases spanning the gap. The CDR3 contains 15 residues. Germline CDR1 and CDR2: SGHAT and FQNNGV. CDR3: CASSGIRDKPYEQYF. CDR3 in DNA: TGTGCCAGCAGCGGCATTCGGGACAAACCTTACGAGCAGTACTTC.

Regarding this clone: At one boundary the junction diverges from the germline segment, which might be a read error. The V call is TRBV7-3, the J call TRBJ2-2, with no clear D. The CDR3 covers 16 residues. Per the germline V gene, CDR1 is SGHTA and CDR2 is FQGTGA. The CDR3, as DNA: TGTGCCAGCAGCCCCAATGGGGTATGGAACACCTGGGAGCTGTTTTTT. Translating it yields CASSPNGVWNTWELFF.

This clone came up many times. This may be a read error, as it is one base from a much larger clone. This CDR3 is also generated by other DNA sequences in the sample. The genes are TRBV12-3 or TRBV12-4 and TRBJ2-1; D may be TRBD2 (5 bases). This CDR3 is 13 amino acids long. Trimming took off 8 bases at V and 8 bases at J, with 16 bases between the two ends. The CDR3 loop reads CASEATVRDEQFF. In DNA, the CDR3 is TGTGCCAGCGAGGCCACAGTGCGGGATGAGCAGTTCTTC.

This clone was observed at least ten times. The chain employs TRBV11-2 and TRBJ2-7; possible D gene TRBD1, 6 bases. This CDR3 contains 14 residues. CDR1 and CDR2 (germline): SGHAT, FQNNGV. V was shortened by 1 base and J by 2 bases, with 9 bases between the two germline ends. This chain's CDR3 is CASSLGTATYEQYF. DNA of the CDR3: TGTGCCAGCAGCTTAGGGACAGCCACCTACGAGCAGTACTTC.

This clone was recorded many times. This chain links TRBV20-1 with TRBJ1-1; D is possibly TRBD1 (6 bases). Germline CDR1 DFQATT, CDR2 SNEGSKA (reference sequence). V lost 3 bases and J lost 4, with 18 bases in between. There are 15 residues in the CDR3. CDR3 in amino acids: CSASHPAGDATEAFF. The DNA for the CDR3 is TGCAGTGCTAGCCACCCCGCAGGGGACGCCACTGAAGCTTTCTTT.

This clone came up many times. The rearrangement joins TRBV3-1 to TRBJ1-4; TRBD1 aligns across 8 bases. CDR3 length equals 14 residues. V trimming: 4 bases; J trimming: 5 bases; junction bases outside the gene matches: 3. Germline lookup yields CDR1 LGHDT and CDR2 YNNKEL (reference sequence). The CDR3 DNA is TGTGCCAGCAGCCCGACAGGGGTGAATGAAAAACTGTTTTTT. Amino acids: CASSPTGVNEKLFF.

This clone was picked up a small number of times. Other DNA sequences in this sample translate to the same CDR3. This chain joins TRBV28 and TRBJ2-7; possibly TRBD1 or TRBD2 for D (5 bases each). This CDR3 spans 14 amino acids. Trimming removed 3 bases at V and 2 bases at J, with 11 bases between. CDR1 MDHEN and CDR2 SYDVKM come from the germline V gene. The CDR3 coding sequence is TGTGCCAGCAGTTTGACGGGACCTACCTACGAGCAGTACTTC. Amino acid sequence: CASSLTGPTYEQYF.